These 3 T cell receptor beta chains share one sample of origin, sequenced in a study of cytomegalovirus exposure and HLA in healthy donors. The PCR contained 60 Vbeta and 13 Jbeta primers. The assay was immunoSEQ multiplex PCR, and TCRdb's table has in-frame clones only and misses some. The repertoire table contains around 30,000 clones. The sequencing input was PBMCs. The receptors derive from a man aged 25-45 years in good health and CMV-seronegative.

The rearrangement uses TRBV6-5 and TRBJ1-3; tentatively, D is TRBD1 (5 bases). The length of the CDR3 is 13 residues. The germline gives CDR1 MNHEY, CDR2 SVGAGI. With 7 bases removed from V and 4 bases from J, the gap between germline ends came to 11 bases. The CDR3 DNA reads as TGTGCCAGCACCCCCGGGGGAGGAAACACCATATATTTT. The encoded protein is CASTPGGGNTIYF.

The gene calls are TRBV4-1 and TRBJ2-1; 12 bases line up with TRBD2. The trim removed 0 bases at V and 12 bases at J, leaving 15 bases unmatched. This CDR3 is 18 amino acids long. The germline CDR1 and CDR2 sequences are MGHRA and YSYEKL. CDR3 DNA: TGCGCCAGCAGCCAAGATCCCCCAACTAGCGGGGGGCTCCTTGTGCAGTTCTTC. Protein: CASSQDPPTSGGLLVQFF.

The rearrangement uses TRBV11-2 and TRBJ2-2; TRBD1 aligns across 7 bases. V lost 5 bases, J lost 1 base, and 7 bases stayed unmatched. The CDR3 is 16 residues long. Germline CDR1 and CDR2: SGHAT and FQNNGV. CDR3 sequence: CASSLKGAGNTGELFF. CDR3 sequence (DNA): TGTGCCAGCAGCCTCAAGGGGGCAGGGAACACCGGGGAGCTGTTTTTT.